Described below is a single T cell receptor beta chain sequence and its context. V gave up 4 bases and J gave up 5 bases, with 17 bases separating them. The CDR3 length is 15 residues. The germline gives CDR1 MGHDK, CDR2 SYGVNS. These data are taken from a study of control samples from healthy donors and cancer patients. The table came from immunoSEQ multiplex PCR; TCRdb's copy has only in-frame clones and leaves some out. The sample consists of some 130,000 clones, about 93% of them appearing once. What was sequenced was PBMCs. The TCR was taken from a man aged 45-65 years with head and neck cancer. The chain employs TRBV25-1 and TRBJ2-5, with D perhaps matching TRBD2 (6 bases). CDR3 residues: CASSGGRTMWETQYF. CDR3 DNA: TGTGCCAGCAGTGGGGGTAGGACTATGTGGGAGACCCAGTACTTC.